A selection of T cell receptor beta chains follows, all from one sample in a study of T cells in Graves' hyperthyroidism and ophthalmopathy. Using its own MiXCR run on the multiplex PCR reads, TCRdb lists one record per CDR3 protein. The sample records about 640,000 distinct CDR3 sequences, about a fifth being singletons. Material: blood. The receptors originated from a man between 25 and 39 years old with Graves' ophthalmopathy. CDR3s include the opening cysteine and the closing phenylalanine or tryptophan. D genes are given only for firm matches. A row's size may be missing; if present it is once, few, many or a size class.

V	size	D	J	CDR3	DNA
TRBV7-2	few	TRBD2	TRBJ2-1	CASSRLSAGRYNEQFF	TGTGCCAGCAGCCGCCTCTCAGCGGGGAGGTACAATGAGCAGTTCTTC
TRBV14	NA	NA	TRBJ2-1	CASSQVRTTYNEQFF	TGTGCCAGCAGCCAAGTACGGACTACCTACAATGAGCAGTTCTTC
TRBV30	NA	NA	TRBJ1-2	CAWSSGNYGYTF	TGTGCCTGGAGCTCAGGGAACTATGGCTACACCTTC
TRBV4-2	few	NA	TRBJ2-5	CASSQVQGGRWQETQYF	TGTGCCAGCAGCCAAGTACAGGGAGGCCGCTGGCAAGAGACCCAGTACTTC
TRBV7-9	few	TRBD2	TRBJ2-7	CASSLLAGGNEQYF	TGTGCCAGCAGCTTACTAGCGGGAGGTAACGAGCAGTACTTC
TRBV20-1	many	TRBD1	TRBJ1-1	CSARQTGGGPHTEAFF	TGCAGTGCTAGACAAACAGGGGGCGGACCACATACTGAAGCTTTCTTT
TRBV6-1	few	NA	TRBJ2-7	CASSENYSTYEQYF	TGTGCCAGCAGTGAAAATTACAGTACCTACGAGCAGTACTTC
TRBV2	NA	TRBD1	TRBJ2-7	CASSVAPGTDLDEQYF	TGTGCCAGCAGCGTAGCTCCCGGGACAGATCTAGACGAGCAGTACTTC
TRBV19	many	NA	TRBJ2-1	CASSIKGLTYNEQFF	TGTGCCAGTAGTATAAAAGGGCTAACCTACAATGAGCAGTTCTTC
TRBV10-2	NA	TRBD2	TRBJ2-7	CATTPTAGAGYEQYF	TGCGCCACCACACCGACAGCGGGAGCCGGCTACGAGCAGTACTTC
TRBV7-3	NA	NA	TRBJ2-3	CASSILQGPRFKDTQYF	TGTGCCAGCAGCATCCTCCAGGGGCCGCGATTCAAAGATACGCAGTATTTT
TRBV3-1	many	NA	TRBJ1-2	CASSALQNYGYTF	TGTGCCAGCAGCGCGCTACAGAACTATGGCTACACCTTC
TRBV7-3	NA	TRBD2	TRBJ2-1	CASSTRGGAGGWGEQFF	TGTGCCAGCAGCACCCGGGGGGGAGCGGGAGGGTGGGGTGAGCAGTTCTTC
TRBV11-3	NA	NA	TRBJ2-7	CASSLGGANNHEQYF	TGTGCCAGCAGCTTAGGAGGGGCGAATAACCACGAGCAGTACTTC
TRBV7-3	few	TRBD2	TRBJ2-1	CASSEGLVAHNEQFF	TGTGCCAGCAGCGAGGGACTAGTAGCTCACAATGAGCAGTTCTTC
TRBV14	few	NA	TRBJ1-2	CASSRLPWTEDGGYTF	TGTGCCAGCAGCCGCCTCCCGTGGACAGAGGATGGTGGCTACACCTTC
TRBV11-1	many	NA	TRBJ2-7	CASSPNPGRTYEQYF	TGTGCCAGCAGCCCGAACCCGGGACGAACCTACGAGCAGTACTTC
TRBV19	NA	NA	TRBJ2-2	CASSIRTESTGELFF	TGTGCCAGTAGTATACGGACAGAATCCACCGGGGAGCTGTTTTTT
TRBV12-3/TRBV12-4	many	NA	TRBJ2-4	CASRGSKNIQYF	TGTGCCAGCAGGGGGTCCAAAAACATTCAGTACTTC
TRBV7-9	NA	NA	TRBJ1-1	CASSLQGPDSFF	TGTGCCAGCAGTCTACAGGGCCCGGACTCTTTCTTT
TRBV3-1	many	NA	TRBJ1-1	CASRRQQNTEAFF	TGTGCCAGCAGGCGACAGCAGAACACTGAAGCTTTCTTT
TRBV29-1	NA	NA	TRBJ2-1	CSVGAGLHSNEQFF	TGCAGCGTTGGTGCGGGGCTCCATTCCAATGAGCAGTTCTTC
TRBV6-1	many	NA	TRBJ2-5	CASSIGGVETQYF	TGTGCCAGCAGTATCGGGGGTGTGGAGACCCAGTACTTC
TRBV3-1	many	NA	TRBJ1-5	CASSQALGAGEPQHF	TGTGCCAGCAGCCAAGCGTTGGGGGCGGGGGAGCCCCAGCATTTT
TRBV28	many	NA	TRBJ2-3	CASRSGQRGADTQYF	TGTGCCAGCAGATCCGGACAGAGAGGCGCAGATACGCAGTATTTT
TRBV4-2	NA	NA	TRBJ1-1	CASSQGGGNEAFF	TGTGCCAGCAGCCAAGGAGGGGGTAATGAAGCTTTCTTT
TRBV18	many	NA	TRBJ2-5	CASSPSQETQYF	TGTGCCAGCTCACCGTCCCAAGAGACCCAGTACTTC
TRBV7-2	NA	TRBD1	TRBJ2-5	CASSLVTGAPRETQYF	TGTGCCAGCAGCTTAGTGACAGGGGCGCCCCGGGAGACCCAGTACTTC